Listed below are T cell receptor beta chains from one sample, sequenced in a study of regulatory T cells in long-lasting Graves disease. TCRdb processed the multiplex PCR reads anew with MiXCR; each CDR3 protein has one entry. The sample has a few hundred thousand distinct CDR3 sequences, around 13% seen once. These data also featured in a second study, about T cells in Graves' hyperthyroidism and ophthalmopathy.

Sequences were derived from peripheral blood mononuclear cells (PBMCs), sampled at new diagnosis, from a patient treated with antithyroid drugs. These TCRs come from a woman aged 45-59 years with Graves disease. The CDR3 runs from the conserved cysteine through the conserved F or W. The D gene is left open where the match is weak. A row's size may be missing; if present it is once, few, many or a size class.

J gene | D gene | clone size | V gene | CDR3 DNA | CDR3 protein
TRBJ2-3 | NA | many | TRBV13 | TGTGCCAGCAGCAAGACTAGGGTAGATACGCAGTATTTT | CASSKTRVDTQYF
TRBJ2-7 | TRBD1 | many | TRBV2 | TGTGCCAGGGGGGACAGGGGGCTTTCCAACGAGCAGTACTTC | CARGDRGLSNEQYF
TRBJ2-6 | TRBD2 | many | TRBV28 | TGTGCCAGCACTAGCGGGAGCTCCGGGGCCAACGTCCTGACTTTC | CASTSGSSGANVLTF
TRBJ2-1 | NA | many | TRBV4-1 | TGCGCCAGCAGCCAAGATTGGATGTCGTATGAGCAGTTCTTC | CASSQDWMSYEQFF
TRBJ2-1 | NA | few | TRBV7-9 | TGTGCCAGCAGCCCTACACTAGGCTACAATGAGCAGTTCTTC | CASSPTLGYNEQFF
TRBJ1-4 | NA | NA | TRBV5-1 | TGCGCCAGCAGCCAATCGACAGGACCAAATGAAAAACTGTTTTTT | CASSQSTGPNEKLFF
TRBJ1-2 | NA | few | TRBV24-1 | TGTGCCACCAGTGATAATAGGTATGGCTACACCTTC | CATSDNRYGYTF
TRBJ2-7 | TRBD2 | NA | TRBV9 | TGTGCCAGCAGCGCAGGGACTAGTGGCAACACCACCTACGAGCAGCACTTC | CASSAGTSGNTTYEQHF
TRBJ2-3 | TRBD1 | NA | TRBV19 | TGTGCCAGTAGTAAACCGGGACAGGGGGCAGATACGCAGTATTTT | CASSKPGQGADTQYF
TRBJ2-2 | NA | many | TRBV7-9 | TGTGCCAGCAGCTTTAGCAGCCACACCGGGGAGCTGTTTTTT | CASSFSSHTGELFF
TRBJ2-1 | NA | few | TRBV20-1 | TGCAGTGCCCCTCAGGCCCACAATGAGCAGTTCTTC | CSAPQAHNEQFF
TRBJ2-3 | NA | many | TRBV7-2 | TGTGCCAGCAGCTTAATGGCAGGGAGGCAGTATTTT | CASSLMAGRQYF
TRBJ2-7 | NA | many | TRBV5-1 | TGCGCCAGCAGCTTGTTTCACCAGGGGGAGCAGTACTTC | CASSLFHQGEQYF
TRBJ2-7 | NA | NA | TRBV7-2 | TGTGCCAGCAGCTTAGATCTCCACAGAGGCTACGAGCAGTACTTC | CASSLDLHRGYEQYF
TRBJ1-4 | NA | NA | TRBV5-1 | TGCGCCAGCAGTCCGGGGGAGGGTCCGGAAAAACTGTTTTTT | CASSPGEGPEKLFF
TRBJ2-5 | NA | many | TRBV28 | TGTGCCAGCAGTCCCGCCCAGTGGAGCGAGACCCAGTACTTC | CASSPAQWSETQYF
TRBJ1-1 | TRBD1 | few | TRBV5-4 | TGTGCCAGCAGCCGCCAGGGGGCGAGAACTGAAGCTTTCTTT | CASSRQGARTEAFF
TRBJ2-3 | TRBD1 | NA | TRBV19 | TGTGCCAGTAGGAATATCAGGGGGCTTAGCACAGATACGCAGTATTTT | CASRNIRGLSTDTQYF
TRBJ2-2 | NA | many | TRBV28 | TGTGCCAGCGGGGGACTGAACACCGGGGAGCTGTTTTTT | CASGGLNTGELFF
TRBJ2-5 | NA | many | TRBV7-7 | TGTGCCAGCAGCTTAGCAGGGGGGGCGTCGGAGACCCAGTACTTC | CASSLAGGASETQYF
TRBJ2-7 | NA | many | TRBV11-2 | TGTGCCAGCAGCTTGATGGGGGCGACCTCCTACGAGCAGTACTTC | CASSLMGATSYEQYF
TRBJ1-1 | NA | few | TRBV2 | TGTGCCAGCAGTGTCATGGGGGGGGCTTTCTTT | CASSVMGGAFF
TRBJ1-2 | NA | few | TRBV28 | TGTGCCAGCAGTTTAGGGCCGACTGGGGGCTACACCTTC | CASSLGPTGGYTF
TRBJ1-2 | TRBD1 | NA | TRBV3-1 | TGTTCACAGCAGAGGGGACAGGGGAAGGAAAGCTATGGCTACACCTTC | CSQQRGQGKESYGYTF
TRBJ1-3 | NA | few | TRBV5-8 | TGTGCCAGCAGCCCTCGGACCGTCTACACCATATATTTT | CASSPRTVYTIYF
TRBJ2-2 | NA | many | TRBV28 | TGTGCCAGCAGTTTATCGAGGGACGGGGAGCTGTTTTTT | CASSLSRDGELFF
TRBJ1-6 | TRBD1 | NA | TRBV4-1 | TGCGCCAGCAGCCAGTTGGGTCCAGGGGGTGATTCACCCCTCCACTTT | CASSQLGPGGDSPLHF
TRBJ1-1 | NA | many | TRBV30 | TGTGCCTGGAGTAAAGGACTTAGCGACACTGAAGCTTTCTTT | CAWSKGLSDTEAFF
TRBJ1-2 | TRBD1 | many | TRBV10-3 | TGTGCCATCCTCAAGTTTAAGGTCCCGGGACAGGGTTCCTATGGCTACACCTTC | CAILKFKVPGQGSYGYTF
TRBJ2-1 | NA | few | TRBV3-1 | TGTGCCAGCAACCAAGATCAATTGAGGGCGGAGGGAAAATACAATGAGCAGTTCTTC | CASNQDQLRAEGKYNEQFF
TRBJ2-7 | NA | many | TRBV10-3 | TGTGCCATCAGTGAGTCCACTAGGAGGGACGAGCAGTACTTC | CAISESTRRDEQYF
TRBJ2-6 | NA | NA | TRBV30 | TGTGCTGCCGGGCCCCCCGCTGGGCCCAACGTCCTGACTTTC | CAAGPPAGPNVLTF